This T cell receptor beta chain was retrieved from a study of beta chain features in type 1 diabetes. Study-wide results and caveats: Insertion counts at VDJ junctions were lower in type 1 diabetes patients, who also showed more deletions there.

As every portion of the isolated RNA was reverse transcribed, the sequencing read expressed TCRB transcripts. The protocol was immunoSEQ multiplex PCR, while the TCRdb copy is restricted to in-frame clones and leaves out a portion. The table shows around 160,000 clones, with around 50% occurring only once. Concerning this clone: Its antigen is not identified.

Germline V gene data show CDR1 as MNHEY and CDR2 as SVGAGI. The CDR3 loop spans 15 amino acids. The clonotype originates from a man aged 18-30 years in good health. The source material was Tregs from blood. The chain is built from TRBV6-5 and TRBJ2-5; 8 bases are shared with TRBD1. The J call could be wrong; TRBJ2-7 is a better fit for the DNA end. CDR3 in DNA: TGTGCCAGCAGTCGACAGGGGCTGAAATCCTACGAGCAGTACTTC. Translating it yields CASSRQGLKSYEQYF.